This entry features one TCR beta chain sequence. The target antigen is unknown. Germline values: CDR1 SGHDT, CDR2 YYEEEE. The CDR3 consists of 15 residues. Trimming stripped 4 bases from V and 4 bases from J, with 12 bases between. The sample originates from a study of blood T cells in healthy people across ages. Points from the study as a whole: Getting older went along with TCR beta diversity per million T cells dropping roughly linearly. Shifts in expanded clonotypes may have been confounded by donor CMV status, which was unknown. Conclusively comparing naive with antigen-experienced cells was impossible with unsorted PBMCs. Donors of long life had a larger count of naive CD4+ cells and greater diversity than aged donors.

Combining a sample-barcoded 5' primer with a J-beta primer mix, a second PCR ran for roughly 6 to 11 cycles. TCRdb ran MiXCR on the 5' RACE reads and lists one entry per CDR3 protein. The table shows 650,000 to 800,000 distinct CDR3 sequences, with 52% occurring only once. Material: blood. This clonotype originated in a woman older than 75 in good health. The V and J genes are TRBV5-6 and TRBJ1-6; a possible D gene is TRBD1 (5 bases). CDR3 coding DNA: TGTGCCAGCAGCGGACTTCAGGGTTATAATTCACCCCTCCACTTT. Its protein product is CASSGLQGYNSPLHF. Variable domain in full (rest from reference TRBV5-6 and TRBJ1-6): DAGVTQSPTHLIKTRGQQVTLRCSPKSGHDTVSWYQQALGQGPQFIFQYYEEEERQRGNFPDRFSGHQFPNYSSELNVNALLLGDSALYLCASSGLQGYNSPLHFGNGTRLTVT.